Listed below are T cell receptor beta chains from one sample, sequenced in a study of blood T cell repertoires in COVID-19. Using immunoSEQ multiplex PCR, the repertoire was profiled, and TCRdb retains in-frame clones only, with some absent. The profile shows about 70,000 clones, roughly 86% of them singletons. Sequenced input: peripheral blood. The source is a man aged 55 to 70 with acute or convalescent COVID-19. CDR3s include the opening cysteine and the closing phenylalanine or tryptophan. A D gene is named only where the DNA matches it firmly. Not every row has a clone size; where given, it reads once, few, many or a size class.

abundance	v_gene	d_gene	j_gene	CDR3aa	CDR3nt
-	TRBV6-1	-	TRBJ1-6	CASSEGGSLHF	TGTGCCAGCAGTGAGGGGGGATCCCTCCACTTT
few	TRBV19	-	TRBJ1-4	CASSIDSVRGEKLFF	TGTGCCAGTAGTATAGATTCGGTCAGGGGCGAAAAACTGTTTTTT
-	TRBV27	TRBD1	TRBJ2-5	CASRYQGARRETQYF	TGTGCCAGCAGATACCAGGGGGCGCGGCGGGAGACCCAGTACTTC
-	TRBV13	-	TRBJ2-7	CASSLGGTMSSYEQYF	TGTGCCAGCAGCTTAGGGGGGACAATGAGCTCCTACGAGCAGTACTTC
-	TRBV3-1/TRBV3-2	-	TRBJ1-6	CASSRRDSPLHF	TGTGCCAGCAGCCGGAGGGATTCACCCCTCCACTTT
-	TRBV30	TRBD1	TRBJ1-2	CAWSVQGGSYGYTF	TGTGCCTGGAGTGTCCAGGGGGGTAGCTATGGCTACACCTTC
once	TRBV6-6	-	TRBJ1-2	CASSYTTGYGYTF	TGTGCCAGCAGTTACACCACAGGCTATGGCTACACCTTC
-	TRBV5-1	TRBD1	TRBJ1-2	CASSLGMTGLGYTF	TGCGCCAGCAGCTTGGGAATGACAGGGTTAGGCTACACCTTC
-	TRBV5-6	-	TRBJ2-7	CASSSKKGQIYEQYF	TGTGCCAGCAGCTCCAAAAAAGGACAGATATACGAGCAGTACTTC
-	TRBV30	-	TRBJ2-3	CAWSVSRMVPPSTDTQYF	TGTGCCTGGAGCGTCTCGAGGATGGTCCCTCCTAGCACAGATACGCAGTATTTT
-	TRBV5-1	-	TRBJ2-2	CASGHGGSNTGELFF	TGCGCCAGTGGCCACGGGGGTTCGAACACCGGGGAGCTGTTTTTT
-	TRBV7-2	-	TRBJ1-1	CASSSRGLVNTEAFF	TGTGCCAGCAGCTCCAGAGGACTGGTGAACACTGAAGCTTTCTTT
-	TRBV29-1	TRBD1	TRBJ2-1	CSVDGTGGWNEQFF	TGCAGCGTTGACGGGACAGGGGGCTGGAATGAGCAGTTCTTC
-	TRBV19	-	TRBJ2-2	CASSLYTGELFF	TGTGCCAGTAGTCTCTACACCGGGGAGCTGTTTTTT
-	TRBV11-3	-	TRBJ2-3	CASSPRGGQTSTDTQYF	TGTGCCAGCAGCCCTAGGGGGGGACAAACTAGCACAGATACGCAGTATTTT
-	TRBV4-1	TRBD1	TRBJ1-5	CASSQGFGQGARQPQHF	TGCGCCAGCAGCCAAGGCTTCGGACAGGGGGCGCGGCAGCCCCAGCATTTT
-	TRBV9	-	TRBJ1-6	CASSRGVSSYNSPLHF	TGTGCCAGCAGCCGAGGTGTTAGCTCCTATAATTCACCCCTCCACTTT
-	TRBV15	-	TRBJ1-2	CATSRDSQGSYGYTF	TGTGCCACCAGCAGAGATTCCCAGGGGAGCTATGGCTACACCTTC
-	TRBV7-8	TRBD1	TRBJ1-5	CASSQGGRFYNQPQHF	TGTGCCAGCAGCCAGGGGGGGAGATTTTACAATCAGCCCCAGCATTTT
-	TRBV3-1/TRBV3-2	-	TRBJ1-2	CASSLRDTERSGYTF	TGTGCCAGCAGCCTCCGGGACACGGAAAGGAGTGGCTACACCTTC
-	TRBV5-1	-	TRBJ1-1	CASSLGGDTEAFF	TGCGCCAGCAGCTTGGGAGGTGACACTGAAGCTTTCTTT
-	TRBV10-3	TRBD1	TRBJ1-5	CARGQGAIFQPQHF	TGTGCCAGGGGACAGGGGGCTATTTTCCAGCCCCAGCATTTT
-	TRBV19	TRBD1	TRBJ1-1	CASSIGTVGGFFTEAFF	TGTGCCAGTAGTATTGGGACAGTTGGAGGTTTTTTCACTGAAGCTTTCTTT
-	TRBV7-9	-	TRBJ1-6	CASSLQGSNSPLHF	TGTGCCAGCAGCTTGCAGGGGAGCAATTCACCCCTCCACTTT
-	TRBV12-5	-	TRBJ1-5	CASGDDIYRSNQPQHF	TGTGCTAGTGGAGACGACATATACCGAAGCAATCAGCCCCAGCATTTT
once	TRBV10-3	-	TRBJ1-6	CAISGRGQSDNSPLHF	TGTGCCATCAGTGGCCGAGGGCAGAGTGATAATTCACCCCTCCACTTT
-	TRBV6-5	TRBD1	TRBJ2-3	CASSLDRGEYTQYF	TGTGCCAGCAGCCTGGACAGGGGAGAGTATACGCAGTATTTT
once	TRBV6-5	-	TRBJ1-4	CASNSGGAVVEKLFF	TGTGCCAGCAATTCAGGAGGGGCTGTTGTTGAAAAACTGTTTTTT
-	TRBV7-9	TRBD1	TRBJ1-2	CASSFAGGKGYGYTF	TGTGCCAGCAGCTTTGCAGGGGGAAAGGGATATGGCTACACCTTC
few	TRBV2	TRBD1	TRBJ1-2	CASRGQGIYGYTF	TGTGCCAGCAGGGGACAGGGAATATATGGCTACACCTTC
-	TRBV6-2/TRBV6-3	TRBD1	TRBJ2-3	CASSYGDRVTQYF	TGTGCCAGCAGTTACGGGGACAGGGTTACGCAGTATTTT
-	TRBV12-5	-	TRBJ1-2	CASGTGNYGYTF	TGTGCTAGTGGTACAGGGAACTATGGCTACACCTTC
few	TRBV7-9	-	TRBJ1-6	CASSLRGGNSPLHF	TGTGCCAGCAGCTTACGGGGGGGGAATTCACCCCTCCACTTT
-	TRBV2	-	TRBJ2-2	CASSAGVRVAGELFF	TGTGCCAGCAGTGCAGGCGTCAGGGTGGCCGGGGAGCTGTTTTTT
-	TRBV7-3	-	TRBJ2-6	CASSLQGPGANVLTF	TGTGCCAGCAGCTTACAGGGGCCTGGGGCCAACGTCCTGACTTTC
-	TRBV11-2	TRBD1	TRBJ1-1	CASSSRNRGNTEAFF	TGTGCCAGCAGCTCGCGGAACAGGGGGAACACTGAAGCTTTCTTT
-	TRBV7-9	-	TRBJ1-4	CASSWGDEKLFF	TGTGCCAGCAGCTGGGGAGATGAAAAACTGTTTTTT
-	TRBV2	TRBD1	TRBJ1-5	CASRAGTGSNQPQHF	TGTGCCAGCAGGGCCGGGACAGGTAGCAATCAGCCCCAGCATTTT
-	TRBV29-1	TRBD1	TRBJ1-2	CSVRTGLKPGYTF	TGCAGCGTTAGGACAGGCCTCAAGCCGGGCTACACCTTC
-	TRBV6-5	TRBD1	TRBJ1-2	CASRDRGGGLYGYTF	TGTGCCAGCAGGGACAGGGGCGGGGGGCTCTATGGCTACACCTTC
-	TRBV7-2	-	TRBJ2-3	CASSSRRASATDTQYF	TGTGCCAGCAGCTCACGTCGAGCTTCCGCCACAGATACGCAGTATTTT
-	TRBV9	-	TRBJ1-2	CASSVVPGEPSNYGYTF	TGTGCCAGCAGCGTAGTACCAGGGGAGCCCTCTAACTATGGCTACACCTTC
-	TRBV19	-	TRBJ1-5	CASSIVAEYNQPQHF	TGTGCCAGTAGTATAGTGGCAGAATATAATCAGCCCCAGCATTTT
-	TRBV14	-	TRBJ2-2	CASSRPGSSTGELFF	TGTGCCAGCAGCCGCCCAGGATCGTCCACCGGGGAGCTGTTTTTT
-	TRBV7-2	-	TRBJ2-7	CASSLLGGTYEQYF	TGTGCCAGCAGCTTACTGGGGGGTACCTACGAGCAGTACTTC
-	TRBV5-1	TRBD2	TRBJ2-5	CASSPGLAGIETQYF	TGCGCCAGCAGCCCCGGACTAGCGGGGATAGAGACCCAGTACTTC
-	TRBV24-1	-	TRBJ1-3	CATSAAGNTIYF	TGTGCCACCAGTGCGGCTGGAAACACCATATATTTT
-	TRBV6-4	-	TRBJ1-2	CASSGQSNYGYTF	TGTGCCAGCAGTGGACAGAGCAACTATGGCTACACCTTC
-	TRBV2	-	TRBJ2-6	CASSDFTGANVLTF	TGTGCCAGCAGTGATTTTACAGGGGCCAACGTCCTGACTTTC
-	TRBV30	-	TRBJ1-1	CAWSRQRYTEAFF	TGTGCCTGGAGTCGACAACGCTACACTGAAGCTTTCTTT
-	TRBV5-1	-	TRBJ2-3	CASSTRGISTDTQYF	TGCGCCAGCAGCACCAGGGGTATAAGCACAGATACGCAGTATTTT
-	TRBV11-2	TRBD1	TRBJ1-4	CASRNWNRGLNEKLFF	TGTGCCAGCAGAAATTGGAACAGGGGATTGAATGAAAAACTGTTTTTT
-	TRBV23-1	TRBD1	TRBJ1-5	CASSHRGTVNQPQHF	TGCGCCAGCAGTCACCGCGGGACAGTTAATCAGCCCCAGCATTTT
-	TRBV30	TRBD1	TRBJ1-1	CAWSQGQGLIMNTEAFF	TGTGCCTGGAGTCAGGGACAGGGTTTAATCATGAACACTGAAGCTTTCTTT
-	TRBV9	-	TRBJ1-6	CASSVDLGRSPLHF	TGTGCCAGCAGCGTAGACTTGGGGAGGTCACCCCTCCACTTT
-	TRBV5-5	TRBD1	TRBJ2-7	CASKDRGYEQYF	TGTGCCAGCAAAGACAGGGGCTACGAGCAGTACTTC
few	TRBV27	-	TRBJ1-5	CASSFRYNQPQHF	TGTGCCAGCAGTTTCCGTTACAATCAGCCCCAGCATTTT
-	TRBV5-5	-	TRBJ2-1	CASSFPRGLYNEQFF	TGTGCCAGCAGCTTCCCTCGTGGCCTGTACAATGAGCAGTTCTTC
-	TRBV19	-	TRBJ1-3	CASSPRGLSSGNTIYF	TGTGCCAGTAGTCCGAGGGGACTCAGCTCTGGAAACACCATATATTTT
few	TRBV5-1	-	TRBJ1-1	CASSSLGRGAFF	TGCGCCAGCAGCTCATTGGGGCGGGGAGCTTTCTTT